Described below is a single T cell receptor (beta chain) sequence and its context. Original processing notes: Estimated nucleated cell counts came from reference gene primer amplification. Sequencing used immunoSEQ multiplex PCR; TCRdb keeps in-frame clones, though not all of them. D and trimming come from the DNA, and the V and J calls and clone size come from that table. There are 270,000 or so clones in the sample; approximately 88% occur only once, and more than 0.95% lies in the top ten. This record belongs to a study of blood T cell repertoires in COVID-19. The wider study: The analysed material was cDNA or gDNA that came from T cells, B-cell-depleted T cells, or PBMCs.

The V gene lost 0 bases and the J gene lost 0 bases, with 6 bases spanning the gap. The germline gives CDR1 SGHRS, CDR2 YFSETQ. The CDR3 totals 14 residues. Enrollees, 18 to 89 years old, lived in 25 or so US areas. Participant reports of clinical history set cohort assignment. Sequences were obtained from PBMCs or T cells enriched from blood (not recorded which). The genes are TRBV5-1 and TRBJ1-1; D not certain. The clonotype was recovered from a woman aged 40 to 49 with acute COVID-19. CDR3 nucleotide sequence: TGCGCCAGCAGCTTGGAACTGGTGAACACTGAAGCTTTCTTT. The encoded protein is CASSLELVNTEAFF.